These 5 T cell receptor beta chains were sequenced from one sample in a study of spatial heterogeneity in lung cancer. TCRdb used MiXCR to reprocess the 5' RACE reads, holding one entry per CDR3 protein. The sample comprises several thousand distinct CDR3 sequences, about a sixth of which are singletons, and around 20% rests with the top ten. Time point specified: sample taken at primary tumor resection. No cell sorting; template was whole RNA from tumor, lung tissue or PBMC. The specimen comprised normal lung tissue next to the tumor, sampled at surgery. Receptors originate from a male donor with early-stage non-small cell lung cancer.

This clonotype was counted at least ten times. The chain combines TRBV3-1 with TRBJ2-3; 7 nucleotides agree with TRBD1. The J segment lost 2 bases and the V segment lost 5 bases, leaving 7 bases of the junction unmatched. CDR1 LGHDT and CDR2 YNNKEL come from the germline V gene (reference sequence). This CDR3 comprises 15 residues. The CDR3 nucleotides are TGTGCCAGCAGCGTCCAGGGGGTTTACACAGATACGCAGTATTTT. Its protein product is CASSVQGVYTDTQYF.

This clonotype ranks as medium-sized. This chain joins TRBV21-1 and TRBJ2-3; the table calls TRBD2, which could not be checked here. TRBV21-1 is marked as a pseudogene. This CDR3 comprises 22 residues. CDR3 DNA sequence: TGTGCCAGCAGCACTCCAAGTGAGGCCAGCGGGAGAGGACGCCGTTCTGCAGATACGCAGTATTTT. Protein sequence: CASSTPSEASGRGRRSADTQYF.

Sample share makes this clonotype medium-sized. The rearrangement joins TRBV7-2 to TRBJ2-1; maybe TRBD2 (6 bases). The CDR3 length is 15 residues. Trimming shortened V by 7 bases and J by 6 bases, and 19 bases separated the two germline ends. Germline V gene data show CDR1 as SGHTA and CDR2 as FQGNSA. The CDR3 here is CASKDRRTNSNEQFF. The DNA for the CDR3 is TGTGCCAGCAAAGATAGACGGACTAACAGCAATGAGCAGTTCTTC.

By share, this clonotype ranks as medium-sized. The CDR3 loop is CASSLVPEHEKLFF. DNA for the CDR3: TGCGCCAGCAGCTTGGTGCCGGAGCATGAAAAACTGTTTTTT. The rearrangement joins TRBV5-1 to TRBJ1-4; D is undetermined. The CDR3 length is 14 residues. Deletions cut 0 bases from V and 6 bases from J, with 9 bases between. Germline CDR1 and CDR2: SGHRS and YFSETQ. Together with reference TRBV5-1 and TRBJ1-4, the CDR3 gives the full variable domain: KAGVTQTPRYLIKTRGQQVTLSCSPISGHRSVSWYQQTPGQGLQFLFEYFSETQRNKGNFPGRFSGRQFSNSRSEMNVSTLELGDSALYLCASSLVPEHEKLFFGSGTQLSVL.

This clonotype ranks as medium-sized. The gene calls are TRBV18 and TRBJ2-1; D gene unclear. CDR3 length: 13 residues. CDR1 is KGHSH, CDR2 LQKENI, per germline. The V end was cut by 5 bases, the J end by 6 bases, with 11 bases between. The CDR3 region has the DNA TGTGCCAGCTCAAGGAATAATCGCAATGAGCAGTTCTTC. Amino acid sequence: CASSRNNRNEQFF.